This T cell receptor beta chain was sequenced in a study of early T cells in non-severe SARS-CoV-2 infection. TCRdb called the 5' RACE reads again in MiXCR, with one record for every CDR3 protein. The repertoire has roughly 77,000 distinct CDR3 sequences, roughly an eighth of them found once; the top ten carry around 4.5%. The table lists this clonotype with a few counts. CDR3 length: 14 residues. V dropped 5 bases and J dropped 5 bases, with 13 bases sitting between them. Material: whole blood. The chain has TRBV12-3 or TRBV12-4 and TRBJ1-5, with D possibly matching TRBD1 (6 bases). This TCR was recovered from an adult who was a healthcare worker with PCR-confirmed SARS-CoV-2 infection or an uninfected control (not recorded which). The CDR3 loop is CASSPRGGYQPQHF. DNA of the CDR3: TGTGCCAGCAGTCCCAGGGGAGGATATCAGCCCCAGCATTTT.